A selection of T cell receptor beta chains follows, all from one sample in a study of blood T cell repertoires in COVID-19. Generated by immunoSEQ multiplex PCR, the TCRdb table keeps only in-frame clones and is missing some. The sample has approximately 180,000 clones, approximately 87% seen once. The sample was peripheral blood. Receptors were obtained from a woman aged 70 to 79 with COVID-19, enrolled during active disease. Both conserved end residues are part of each CDR3.

V,J,CDR3
TRBV2,TRBJ2-4,CASSPLGGTGGNIQYF
TRBV5-4,TRBJ2-7,CASSLDGRGPPRMRYEQYF
TRBV23-1,TRBJ2-3,CASSQFRGFGTDTQYF
TRBV28,TRBJ1-2,CASNLGGFSFYGYTF
TRBV11-2,TRBJ2-7,CASSSPLPKSSYEQYF
TRBV5-1,TRBJ1-2,CASSLDQGGGYTF
TRBV7-9,TRBJ2-5,CASALAGELGTQYF
TRBV11-2,TRBJ2-7,CAGPGLQSYEQYF
TRBV5-4,TRBJ2-7,CASSLEQATYEQYF
TRBV10-3,TRBJ2-1,CAIRGTDPAGAYNEQFF
TRBV19,TRBJ1-5,CASRTQRNSNQPQHF
TRBV5-1,TRBJ2-3,CASSPWTGRSSTDTQYF
TRBV6-5,TRBJ2-5,CASSYWGGYQETQYF
TRBV4-2,TRBJ2-3,CASSLPGDTQYF
TRBV18,TRBJ2-1,CASSPLGPGLAGGNEQFF
TRBV7-2,TRBJ1-2,CASSPPYGTYYGYTF
TRBV15,TRBJ2-7,CATSRDPRLTTYEQYF
TRBV13,TRBJ2-3,CASSLPSPGTDTQYF
TRBV10-1,TRBJ2-7,CASRNGTSGREEQYF
TRBV28,TRBJ1-4,CASRKSGSKLFF
TRBV4-3,TRBJ2-2,CASSQVLLAGVDRDTGELFF
TRBV5-1,TRBJ2-7,CASSLTDPGRYEQYF
TRBV6-4,TRBJ1-2,CASSASNYGYTF
TRBV5-4,TRBJ1-4,CASRSGQDPNEKLFF
TRBV9,TRBJ2-1,CASSVASGNYNEQFF
TRBV20-1,TRBJ2-7,CSASTGPRQYF
TRBV21-1,TRBJ1-6,CASSKDWGRDSPLHF
TRBV18,TRBJ1-1,CASSPSGTGLNTEAFF
TRBV13,TRBJ2-1,CASSYGRGYGNEQFF
TRBV15,TRBJ2-2,CATSRLAPSNTGELFF
TRBV30,TRBJ2-7,CAWSARRTSGTYEQYF
TRBV28,TRBJ1-3,CASSSFYGGPNPGNTIYF
TRBV7-2,TRBJ1-4,CASSTGVTTNEKLFF
TRBV5-1,TRBJ2-7,CASTPGEGIYEQYF
TRBV18,TRBJ2-7,CASSPLREAHEQYF
TRBV18,TRBJ2-2,CASSPDGSNTGELFF
TRBV25-1,TRBJ1-1,CASSVPGGRYTEAFF
TRBV24-1,TRBJ1-4,CATSDSQGAGEKLFF
TRBV29-1,TRBJ2-5,CSVGRRQGRLETQYF
TRBV7-3,TRBJ2-2,CASSVTGGRAGELFF
TRBV28,TRBJ1-4,CASSLLATNEKLFF
TRBV30,TRBJ1-4,CAWSRLAGGEKLFF
TRBV18,TRBJ1-3,CASSPKVGHGLF
TRBV9,TRBJ1-6,CASSRDSAYNSPLHF
TRBV21-1,TRBJ1-4,CASSMGGLHEKLFF
TRBV6-5,TRBJ2-3,CASSYSRGDTQYF
TRBV28,TRBJ2-1,CATYSGVAYNEQFF
TRBV6-5,TRBJ1-5,CASSNDYSNQPQHF